The present TCR beta chain was sequenced within a study of T cell responses to AZD1222 COVID-19 vaccine. This clone was detected only once. V dropped 5 bases and J dropped 2; count of bases not matched to a gene: 6. Germline assignment: CDR1 SGHAT and CDR2 FQNNGV. The CDR3 has 16 amino acids. Data came from immunoSEQ multiplex PCR; TCRdb stores just in-frame clones and leaves some out. The repertoire holds 120,000 to 150,000 clones, with approximately 93% as singletons. The J gene is TRBJ2-1, the V gene TRBV11-2, with 10 positions matching TRBD2. This sequence originates from an adult in good health. Source: peripheral blood, taken on day 0 of MenACWY control vaccination. CDR3 residues: CASSPRTSGAYNEQFF. CDR3 in DNA: TGTGCCAGCAGCCCACGGACTAGCGGAGCCTACAATGAGCAGTTCTTC.